What follows are 21 T cell receptor beta chains derived from one specimen sequenced in a study of PD-1 blockade in mismatch repair-deficient tumors. Generated by immunoSEQ multiplex PCR, the TCRdb table keeps only in-frame clones and is missing some. The table lists some 66,000 clones, about nine tenths of them singletons. The sequences come from peripheral blood, collected 52 weeks after starting pembrolizumab. All receptors come from an adult with mismatch repair-deficient cancer.

The gene calls are TRBV10-2 and TRBJ2-7, with 8 bases aligning to TRBD2. Germline V gene lookup returns CDR1 WSHSY and CDR2 SAAADI. This CDR3 comprises 15 residues. The V and J ends lost 3 bases and 3 bases, in that order; junction bases with no gene match: 7. The chain's CDR3 is CASSDYTGLVYEQYF. The CDR3, as DNA: TGCGCCAGCAGTGACTATACGGGACTAGTCTACGAGCAGTACTTC.

This clone was seen a few times. The chain links TRBV6-5 to TRBJ1-5; TRBD1 is a possible D gene (6 bases). The CDR3 sequence is 13 residues long. V dropped 4 bases and J dropped 9 bases, with 13 bases sitting between them. From germline, CDR1 is MNHEY and CDR2 SVGAGI. The CDR3, as DNA: TGTGCCAGCAGTTCCGGGGGCATTGGGCCCCAGCATTTT. Its translation: CASSSGGIGPQHF.

The chain is built from TRBV14 and TRBJ2-7; D tentatively reads TRBD1 or TRBD2 (6 bases each). This CDR3 has 16 residues. Trimming pared 4 bases from V and 0 bases from J, leaving 16 bases between. Germline CDR1 and CDR2: SGHDN and FVKESK. The chain's CDR3 is CASSRQGLASSYEQYF. Here the CDR3 DNA reads TGTGCCAGCAGCCGCCAGGGGCTAGCGAGCTCCTACGAGCAGTACTTC.

The genes are TRBV19 and TRBJ1-4; a possible D gene is TRBD1 (6 bases). V was trimmed by 7 bases and J by 8 bases, leaving 17 bases between them. This CDR3 is 14 amino acids long. Germline V CDR1 and CDR2: LNHDA, SQIVND (reference sequence). Written as DNA, the CDR3 is TGTGCCAGTACCCAAACAGGGTTTCTCGAAAAACTGTTTTTT. This translates into CASTQTGFLEKLFF. Drawing the rest from reference TRBV19 and TRBJ1-4, the complete variable domain is DGGITQSPKYLFRKEGQNVTLSCEQNLNHDAMYWYRQDPGQGLRLIYYSQIVNDFQKGDIAEGYSVSREKKESFPLTVTSAQKNPTAFYLCASTQTGFLEKLFFGSGTQLSVL.

This rearrangement joins TRBV13 to TRBJ2-1, with D possibly being TRBD1 (5 bases). The CDR3 sequence is 16 residues long. Looked up from germline, CDR1 is PRHDT and CDR2 is FYEKMQ (reference sequence). Deletions cut 0 bases from V and 0 bases from J, with 9 bases between. CDR3 protein: CASSLGGDPSYNEQFF. In DNA form, the CDR3 reads TGTGCCAGCAGCTTAGGAGGGGATCCCTCCTACAATGAGCAGTTCTTC.

This chain joins TRBV5-4 and TRBJ1-2, with a possible D match to TRBD1 (5 bases). The CDR3 extends over 16 amino acids. Trimming removed 5 bases at V and 0 bases at J, with 17 bases between. The germline V gene encodes CDR1 SGHNT and CDR2 YYREEE (reference sequence). DNA for the CDR3: TGTGCCAGCAGGGGAAGGGCAGGGAGAGCTAACTATGGCTACACCTTC. This translates into CASRGRAGRANYGYTF.

J is TRBJ2-7 and V is TRBV27; 10 nucleotides align to TRBD2. J gave up 0 bases and V 3 bases, and 5 bases lay outside the gene matches. The CDR3 extends over 16 amino acids. Germline lookup yields CDR1 MNHEY and CDR2 SMNVEV (reference sequence). CDR3 region: CASSFLAGARSYEQYF. DNA of the CDR3: TGTGCCAGCAGTTTCCTAGCGGGAGCCCGCTCCTACGAGCAGTACTTC.

V gene TRBV4-1 combines with J gene TRBJ1-5; D is unresolved. V was clipped by 1 base and J by 5 bases, with 12 bases between them. The CDR3 extends over 15 amino acids. The germline V gene has CDR1 MGHRA and CDR2 YSYEKL. This chain's CDR3 is CASSQARREDQPQHF. The CDR3 coding sequence is TGCGCCAGCAGCCAAGCGCGTCGTGAAGATCAGCCCCAGCATTTT.

This clone came up once. The V gene is TRBV6-5, the J gene TRBJ2-4; tentative D call: TRBD2 (5 bases). The CDR3 consists of 16 residues. V lost 0 bases, J lost 0 bases, and 9 bases lay in between. Per germline, CDR1 MNHEY and CDR2 SVGAGI. CDR3 nucleotide sequence: TGTGCCAGCAGTTACTCTCGGGGTCTAGCCAAAAACATTCAGTACTTC. The encoded protein is CASSYSRGLAKNIQYF.

V and J are TRBV28 and TRBJ2-3; a weak D match, TRBD1 (5 bases). Germline CDR1 is MDHEN and CDR2 is SYDVKM. The CDR3 has 14 amino acids. V lost 6 bases to trimming and J lost 4 bases, with 14 bases between them. DNA of the CDR3: TGTGCCAGCAGAGACCAGGGTGTTCCAGATACGCAGTATTTT. Translation: CASRDQGVPDTQYF.

CDR3 DNA sequence: TGTGCCAGTAGTATAGGACAGGGAAGCTCCCGTGGCTACACCTTC. Translated: CASSIGQGSSRGYTF. The chain links TRBV19 to TRBJ1-2; TRBD1 agrees at 7 bases. Germline V gives CDR1 LNHDA, CDR2 SQIVND (reference sequence). The CDR3 loop spans 15 amino acids. V lost 1 base and J lost 7; bases outside the gene matches: 9.

This clone has just a few counts. The chain carries TRBV21-1 and TRBJ2-1. TRBV21-1 is reported as a pseudogene. CDR3 length: 14 amino acids. CDR3 sequence reads: CASSPWTVVGEQFF. CDR3 DNA: TGTGCCAGCAGCCCCTGGACGGTGGTTGGTGAGCAGTTCTTC.

This sequence joins TRBV2 and TRBJ1-5; 7 bases fit TRBD1. This CDR3 is 16 amino acids long. In germline, CDR1 is SNHLY, CDR2 FYNNEI. Trimming removed 4 bases from V and 0 bases from J; junction bases left unmatched: 6. The CDR3 protein is CASSGGTVDSNQPQHF. The CDR3 DNA reads TGTGCCAGCAGTGGGGGGACAGTTGATAGCAATCAGCCCCAGCATTTT.

This clone was observed once. The gene calls are TRBV6-1 and TRBJ1-5, with 9 bases aligning to TRBD1. Germline V gene lookup returns CDR1 MNHNS and CDR2 SASEGT. This CDR3 comprises 14 residues. With 1 base clipped from V and 6 bases from J, the junction kept 1 base outside the gene matches. CDR3 loop: CASSEGTGVQPQHF. The DNA of the CDR3 is TGTGCCAGCAGTGAAGGGACAGGGGTTCAGCCCCAGCATTTT.

V is TRBV11-2 and J is TRBJ2-1; TRBD2 agrees at 16 bases. CDR1 and CDR2 (germline): SGHAT, FQNNGV. The CDR3 runs to 18 residues. Unmatched junction bases numbered 4, after V lost 0 bases and J lost 5 bases. CDR3 protein: CASSLEGTSGRANNEQFF. The CDR3, as DNA: TGTGCCAGCAGCTTAGAGGGGACTAGCGGGAGGGCCAACAATGAGCAGTTCTTC.

The rearrangement joins TRBV13 to TRBJ2-7; no firm D call. Germline assignment: CDR1 PRHDT and CDR2 FYEKMQ (reference sequence). Trimming shortened V by 4 bases and J by 6 bases, and 7 bases separated the two germline ends. CDR3 length: 11 amino acids. The CDR3 DNA reads as TGTGCCAGCAGCTCGAAACGCGAGCAGTACTTC. This translates into CASSSKREQYF.

This clone has only one observation. The rearrangement uses TRBV14 and TRBJ2-2; 7 bases match TRBD2. Germline V lookup: CDR1 SGHDN, CDR2 FVKESK. This CDR3 has 15 residues. Trimming at V came to 4 bases and at J to 8 bases, leaving 10 bases not matched to a gene. The CDR3 loop is CASSRPGLRRGELFF. CDR3 coding DNA: TGTGCCAGCAGCCGCCCGGGACTACGGAGAGGGGAGCTGTTTTTT.

This clone has a single count. The genes are TRBV11-2 and TRBJ2-5; TRBD1 matches at 10 bases. Germline V gene data show CDR1 as SGHAT and CDR2 as FQNNGV. CDR3 length equals 16 residues. J gave up 5 bases and V 4 bases, and 10 bases lay outside the gene matches. This CDR3 is CASSSKMTGGLETQYF. CDR3 nucleotide sequence: TGTGCCAGCAGCTCAAAAATGACAGGGGGCTTGGAGACCCAGTACTTC.

The genes are TRBV13 and TRBJ2-7, with TRBD1 matching over 7 bases. There are 14 residues in the CDR3. The J segment lost 4 bases and the V segment lost 3 bases, leaving 6 bases of the junction unmatched. The V gene's germline CDR1 is PRHDT and CDR2 FYEKMQ (reference sequence). CDR3 region: CASSFEQGFYEQYF. Written as DNA, the CDR3 is TGTGCCAGCAGCTTTGAACAGGGGTTTTACGAGCAGTACTTC.

The sample holds one count of this clone. The chain combines TRBV28 with TRBJ2-2; 8 bases match TRBD1. The CDR3 is 15 residues long. Germline V gene lookup returns CDR1 MDHEN and CDR2 SYDVKM. J gave up 7 bases and V 7 bases, and 11 bases lay outside the gene matches. This chain's CDR3 is CASKPNLDRDGELFF. In nucleotides, the CDR3 is TGTGCCAGCAAGCCCAATTTGGACAGGGACGGGGAGCTGTTTTTT.

The V gene is TRBV5-1, the J gene TRBJ2-3, with 7 bases fitting TRBD2. There are 15 residues in the CDR3. Germline CDR1 SGHRS, CDR2 YFSETQ. Trimming removed 0 bases from V and 4 bases from J; junction bases left unmatched: 5. The CDR3, as DNA: TGCGCCAGCAGCTTGGTCGCTAGCGGAGCAGATACGCAGTATTTT. It specifies CASSLVASGADTQYF.